These 26 T cell receptor beta chains were sequenced from one sample in a study of T cell responses to AZD1222 COVID-19 vaccine. The protocol was immunoSEQ multiplex PCR, while the TCRdb copy is restricted to in-frame clones and leaves out a portion. The sample contains 60,000 to 75,000 clones, roughly 84% of which appear only once. The sequencing used peripheral blood, collected on day 0 of AZD1222 vaccination. These receptors came from an adult in good health.

The table lists this clone with a few counts. The J gene is TRBJ2-5, the V gene TRBV30; no definite D call. Germline assignment: CDR1 GTSNPN and CDR2 SVGIG (reference sequence). The CDR3 has 14 residues. The V end lost 4 bases, the J end lost 2 bases, and 14 bases lay between the germline ends. CDR3 loop: CAWTATRLQETQYF. CDR3 bases: TGTGCCTGGACTGCAACGAGGTTACAAGAGACCCAGTACTTC.

With respect to this clone: Other DNA sequences of this sample code for an identical CDR3. The chain has TRBV7-2 and TRBJ2-7; D not certain. The germline V and J ends were trimmed by 3 bases and 1 base, with 1 base remaining between them. The V gene's germline CDR1 is SGHTA and CDR2 FQGNSA. The CDR3 is 11 residues long. CDR3 bases: TGTGCCAGCAGCTTTTCCTACGAGCAGTACTTC. This translates into CASSFSYEQYF.

This clone came up a few times. The chain has TRBV18 and TRBJ1-2; 8 nucleotides agree with TRBD1. The CDR3 extends over 15 amino acids. J was trimmed by 3 bases and V by 3 bases; bases with no gene match: 6. Germline assignment: CDR1 KGHSH and CDR2 LQKENI. CDR3 region: CASSPRTGTDYGYTF. The DNA for the CDR3 is TGTGCCAGCTCACCCCGGACAGGGACGGACTATGGCTACACCTTC.

V and J are TRBV7-9 and TRBJ2-1; D is unclear. Germline values: CDR1 SEHNR, CDR2 FQNEAQ (reference sequence). This CDR3 is 12 amino acids long. Trimming left V 7 bases short and J 12 bases short, with 16 bases between. The CDR3 nucleotides read TGTGCCAGCAACGAGCAAGAGAAAAGGCAGTTCTTC. Translated, it gives CASNEQEKRQFF.

The J gene is TRBJ1-1, the V gene TRBV24-1; 8 bases map to TRBD1. The ends lost 7 bases at V and 3 bases at J; junction bases unmatched: 9. Germline CDR1 reads KGHDR; CDR2 reads SFDVKD. CDR3 length: 15 amino acids. Here the CDR3 DNA reads TGTGCCACCAGAGACACCCGACAGGGGTACACTGAAGCTTTCTTT. It specifies CATRDTRQGYTEAFF.

The gene calls are TRBV3-1 (or the pseudogene TRBV3-2) and TRBJ2-7; the D is unclear. Germline CDR1 reads LGHDT; CDR2 reads YNNKEL (reference sequence). CDR3 length: 15 residues. Trimming cost V 4 bases and J 1 base, with 14 bases left between them. DNA for the CDR3: TGTGCCAGCAGCCCCTCGTGGAGTAATTCCTACGAGCAGTACTTC. Its protein product is CASSPSWSNSYEQYF.

The chain combines TRBV18 with TRBJ2-5, with D uncertain. CDR1 and CDR2 (germline): KGHSH, LQKENI. V was clipped by 2 bases and J by 4 bases, with 2 bases between them. This CDR3 has 11 residues. The DNA for the CDR3 is TGTGCCAGCTCACCAAGAGAGACCCAGTACTTC. It yields the protein CASSPRETQYF.

The chain employs TRBV25-1 and TRBJ2-1; D is ambiguous. Germline V gene sequence: CDR1 MGHDK, CDR2 SYGVNS. This CDR3 contains 11 residues. The V and J ends lost 9 bases and 3 bases respectively, with 6 bases between them. CDR3 bases: TGTGCCAGTATAAACTACAATGAGCAGTTCTTC. Its protein product is CASINYNEQFF.

This clone was detected only a few times. The chain carries TRBV6-1 and TRBJ1-1, with 7 bases fitting TRBD1. The V gene end was trimmed by 4 bases and the J gene end by 1 base; junction bases not matched to a gene: 9. Germline V lookup: CDR1 MNHNS, CDR2 SASEGT. This CDR3 has 16 amino acids. The CDR3 is CASSGGNRGWNTEAFF. CDR3 bases: TGTGCCAGCAGTGGGGGGAACAGGGGATGGAACACTGAAGCTTTCTTT.

This clone was detected once. This chain uses TRBV29-1 with TRBJ2-1; possible D gene TRBD1, 6 bases. Trimming shortened V by 3 bases and J by 7 bases, and 13 bases separated the two germline ends. Germline V gene data show CDR1 as SQVTM and CDR2 as ANQGSEA. CDR3 size: 13 residues. The CDR3 bases are TGCAGCGTTGAGGGGGCGCGGATAAATGAGCAGTTCTTC. Its protein product is CSVEGARINEQFF.

The chain employs TRBV5-8 and TRBJ1-4; tentative D call: TRBD1 (6 bases). CDR1 SGHTS and CDR2 YDEGEE come from the germline V gene. Trimming shortened V by 4 bases and J by 8 bases, and 21 bases separated the two germline ends. This CDR3 spans 16 amino acids. Here the CDR3 DNA reads TGTGCCAGCAGCAAATCCCCGGGACAAGGAGGGGAAAAACTGTTTTTT. It encodes CASSKSPGQGGEKLFF.

This clone was seen just once. The gene calls are TRBV5-1 and TRBJ1-5; a weak D match, TRBD1 (5 bases). This CDR3 is built from 13 residues. The V gene lost 3 bases and the J gene lost 4 bases, with 8 bases spanning the gap. Germline V gene lookup returns CDR1 SGHRS and CDR2 YFSETQ. CDR3 in amino acids: CASSSGPNQPQHF. CDR3 bases: TGCGCCAGCAGCTCGGGACCGAATCAGCCCCAGCATTTT.

The CDR3 loop is CASSRGLAVSYEQYF. The CDR3 nucleotides read TGTGCCTCGTCCCGGGGGCTAGCGGTCTCCTACGAGCAGTACTTC. V gene TRBV27 combines with J gene TRBJ2-7, with D perhaps TRBD2 (7 bases). The ends were cut back, 11 bases at V and 0 bases at J, with 20 bases in the middle. Germline loops: CDR1 MNHEY, CDR2 SMNVEV (reference sequence). The CDR3 runs to 15 residues.

The sample holds a few counts of this clone. The J gene is TRBJ1-1, the V gene TRBV28; a weak D match, TRBD1 (6 bases). The ends were cut back, 3 bases at V and 3 bases at J, with 26 bases in the middle. The CDR3 runs 19 residues. Germline values: CDR1 MDHEN, CDR2 SYDVKM. The CDR3 DNA is TGTGCCAGCAGTTTGTTATTCAGTGATACAGGGAGAACTGACACTGAAGCTTTCTTT. This encodes CASSLLFSDTGRTDTEAFF.

This chain links TRBV7-2 with TRBJ1-5, with D maybe TRBD1 (5 bases). CDR1 SGHTA and CDR2 FQGNSA come from the germline V gene. The length of the CDR3 is 14 residues. V lost 1 base to trimming and J lost 2 bases, with 6 bases between them. CDR3 coding DNA: TGTGCCAGCAGCTTAGGGGGCGGCAATCAGCCCCAGCATTTT. Its translation: CASSLGGGNQPQHF.

This chain links TRBV19 with TRBJ2-2; D is unclear. V lost 2 bases and J lost 5, with 3 bases in between. Germline V gene sequence: CDR1 LNHDA, CDR2 SQIVND (reference sequence). The CDR3 has 12 residues. The CDR3 DNA follows: TGTGCCAGTAGTATAAGTACCGGGGAGCTGTTTTTT. Residues: CASSISTGELFF.

This sequence joins TRBV7-9 and TRBJ1-4; no reliable D call. The length of the CDR3 is 12 residues. Germline lookup yields CDR1 SEHNR and CDR2 FQNEAQ (reference sequence). V dropped 1 base and J dropped 7 bases, with 4 bases sitting between them. CDR3 coding DNA: TGTGCCAGCAGCTTAGTGGGTGAAAAACTGTTTTTT. Protein product: CASSLVGEKLFF.

The rearrangement links TRBV29-1 to TRBJ2-7; a weak D match, TRBD2 (6 bases). The CDR3 totals 13 residues. Germline CDR1 and CDR2: SQVTM and ANQGSEA. Trimming removed 6 bases at V and 0 bases at J, with 12 bases between. CDR3 nucleotides: TGCAGCGTCAGAAAGACTAGCTCCTACGAGCAGTACTTC. Its translation: CSVRKTSSYEQYF.

The rearrangement links TRBV18 to TRBJ2-1; TRBD2 matches at 9 bases. Germline-derived CDR1 and CDR2 are KGHSH and LQKENI. The junction had 4 bases not matched to a gene; V was cut back by 2 bases and J by 5 bases. This CDR3 has 15 residues. This CDR3 reads CASSPVSSGNNEQFF. The DNA of the CDR3 is TGTGCCAGCTCACCAGTGTCTAGCGGGAACAATGAGCAGTTCTTC.

The CDR3 nucleotides read TGTGCCAGCACCCACAGGGGAAATCTCTATGGCTACACCTTC. It encodes CASTHRGNLYGYTF. The chain links TRBV2 to TRBJ1-2; 7 bases are a match to TRBD1. The CDR3 runs to 14 residues. The V and J ends lost 7 bases and 4 bases, in that order; junction bases with no gene match: 9. Germline V gene data show CDR1 as SNHLY and CDR2 as FYNNEI. The full variable domain, completed using reference TRBV2 and TRBJ1-2, is EPEVTQTPSHQVTQMGQEVILRCVPISNHLYFYWYRQILGQKVEFLVSFYNNEISEKSEIFDDQFSVERPDGSNFTLKIRSTKLEDSAMYFCASTHRGNLYGYTFGSGTRLTVV.

J is TRBJ1-4 and V is TRBV5-5; D possibly corresponds to TRBD1 (6 bases). The CDR3 contains 14 residues. Trimming left V 2 bases short and J 5 bases short, with 10 bases between. The germline V gene encodes CDR1 SGHKS and CDR2 YYEKEE (reference sequence). CDR3: CASSFGQFNEKLFF. The CDR3 nucleotides are TGTGCCAGCAGCTTTGGACAGTTCAATGAAAAACTGTTTTTT.

This chain links TRBV5-6 with TRBJ1-2; a weak D match, TRBD1 (5 bases). Deletions cut 7 bases from V and 5 bases from J, with 15 bases between. The CDR3 is 13 residues long. Germline lookup yields CDR1 SGHDT and CDR2 YYEEEE. The CDR3 region has the DNA TGTGCCAGCTTTGAGTGGGGGAATTATGGCTACACCTTC. Its translation: CASFEWGNYGYTF.

The genes are TRBV5-6 and TRBJ2-7, with D perhaps matching TRBD1 or TRBD2 (5 bases each). This CDR3 has 15 amino acids. V lost 2 bases to trimming and J lost 2 bases, with 14 bases between them. The V gene's germline CDR1 is SGHDT and CDR2 YYEEEE. The CDR3 spells CASSLVGARAYEQYF. The DNA for the CDR3 is TGTGCCAGCAGCTTAGTCGGGGCCCGGGCCTACGAGCAGTACTTC.

This clone was counted once. V and J are TRBV7-2 and TRBJ1-1; 9 bases map to TRBD1. Trimming at V came to 4 bases and at J to 2 bases, leaving 5 bases not matched to a gene. Per germline, CDR1 SGHTA and CDR2 FQGNSA. CDR3 length: 15 amino acids. CDR3 in DNA: TGTGCCAGCAGCTGGCGACAGGGGGGTAACACTGAAGCTTTCTTT. Translation: CASSWRQGGNTEAFF.

This clone has only a few counts. The CDR3 here is CASSGDRGNQPQHF. CDR3 nucleotides: TGTGCCAGCAGCGGGGACAGGGGCAATCAGCCCCAGCATTTT. The chain uses TRBV6-6 and TRBJ1-5; 9 bases are a match to TRBD1. This CDR3 is 14 amino acids long. After removal of 6 bases from V and 2 bases from J, the junction contained 2 bases not matched to a gene. Per germline, CDR1 MNHNY and CDR2 SVGAGI (reference sequence).

This sequence joins TRBV12-3 or TRBV12-4 and TRBJ2-1; possible D gene TRBD2, 5 bases. V gave up 2 bases and J gave up 9 bases, with 8 bases separating them. CDR3 length equals 12 residues. The CDR3 sequence is CASSLLRGEQFF. The DNA for the CDR3 is TGTGCCAGCAGTTTACTCCGGGGTGAGCAGTTCTTC.